This T cell receptor (beta chain) comes out of a study of vaccination and CD4 T cells after COVID-19. Across the whole study: Either the Pfizer-BioNTech BNT162b2 or Moderna mRNA-1273 vaccine was given as two doses. Taking of post-vaccine samples occurred a median 72 days after dose two (range 14 to 241).

The treatment here: approximately 9-day PBMC culture with coronavirus spike peptide pools or control peptides (ViraFEST assay). Peptide pools at approximately 10 ug/ml, together with 7.5 to 10 IU/ml IL-2, were added to cultures of 1.5 million to 2.5 million PBMCs per well. Germline CDR1 is WSHSY and CDR2 is SAAADI. V shed 8 bases and J shed 5 bases, with 15 bases lying between them. The CDR3 consists of 13 residues. Sequence data for DNA of cultured CD4+ T cells were generated by the Oncomine TCR Beta short-read assay. TCRdb reprocessed the PCR reads via MiXCR and lists one record per CDR3 protein. The sample has 6,000 to 8,500 distinct CDR3 sequences, around 45% seen once. Study-level results: Clonotypes reactive to SARS-CoV-2 had a median that went up from 21 to 38, but not significantly.

A remark on this clonotype: The target antigen is unknown.

Sequencing was performed on CD4+ T cells from blood, cultured in vitro. The sequence came from a human donor who had recovered from COVID-19. V usage is TRBV10-2 and J usage is TRBJ2-5, with D unclear. CDR3 bases: TGCGCCAGCGGTCTTAGTACCTGGGAGACCCAGTACTTC. Encoded protein: CASGLSTWETQYF.